This TCR beta chain was captured in a study of blood T cell repertoires in COVID-19 (TCRdb year 2020). Broadly, across the study: The collaborator samples originated in the United States, Italy and Spain and spanned the acute and convalescent phases of COVID-19. The material from the prospective study consisted of cDNA or gDNA derived from T cells, B-cell-depleted T cells, or PBMCs. Deeply sampled blood TCRbeta repertoires from subjects exposed to, actively infected with, or recovered from COVID-19 were included in the dataset. A freely available public database, intended as a resource for researchers studying the immune response to SARS-CoV-2, is where the repertoires were released. Samples were obtained from the ongoing ImmuneRACE study (first 160 participants) and from 1,254 subjects provided by 6 global collaborators. A de-identified subject ID, COVID-19 status, age in years and sex were almost always included in the sample metadata. Where HLA class I and class II types were available, the types were taken from metadata supplied by the sample provider, not from assay-based typing. General study outcomes and caveats: The quantity of clinical and demographic metadata differed by source and by participant and was supplied without curation.

Each collaborating institution followed its own protocols to collect whole blood in K2EDTA tubes. For TCRbeta analysis, collaborator samples were shipped as frozen whole blood, as isolated PBMCs, or as DNA extracted from either sample type. V is cut back by 0 bases and J by 6 bases, with 8 bases in the junction unmatched. Via the germline V gene, CDR1 is SGDLS and CDR2 YYNGEE. The CDR3 runs 16 residues from the cysteine to the phenylalanine. Just CDR3 DNA is preserved here, 48 bases in frame from base 1. TCRbeta CDR3 regions were amplified from genomic DNA using the immunoSEQ Assay, a bias-controlled multiplex PCR. Per the authors' processing: The number of nucleated cells in each sample was estimated from the amplification of reference gene primers within the assay. To quantify the absolute abundance of each unique TCRbeta CDR3 rearrangement, sequence reads were collapsed and filtered. For each sample, productive Simpson clonality was calculated as the square root of Simpson's diversity index over productive rearrangements. Sourced from immuneACCESS, this table was stored by TCRdb with only in-frame sequences that have V and J called. A share of the clones is absent; for the studies checked, an unresolved V gene accounts for under half, and the remainder has no known explanation. V and J calls plus clone size are reproduced from that table; the DNA served to infer D and trimming. The sample table lists about 180,000 clones, 70% to 85% of them with a count of one. The ten most abundant clones make up under 8.5% of the sample.

In the case of this clone: What antigen it recognizes has not been identified. No clone much larger than this one lies a single base away; base qualities are absent.

The chain employs TRBV9 and TRBJ2-3; 9 central nucleotides agree with TRBD2. The TCR comes from a human donor in a cohort sampled during active COVID-19. The specimen was peripheral blood. The sequenced DNA is TGTGCCAGCAGCGTAGCGGCTAGCGGGGTCGCGGATACGCAGTATTTT. Translated, this gives CASSVAASGVADTQYF.